These 17 T cell receptor beta chains were all obtained from the same sample, sequenced in a study of blood T cell repertoires in COVID-19. Only in-frame clones appear in the TCRdb table, and some are missing; sequencing was by immunoSEQ multiplex PCR. The sample comprises 95,000 to 110,000 clones, around 90% of which are singletons, and 1% to 1.5% rests with the top ten. Sequenced material: peripheral blood. These receptors all stem from a woman in her 30s with acute or convalescent COVID-19.

The chain employs TRBV27 and TRBJ2-7, with D possibly matching TRBD1 (5 bases). Germline V CDR1 and CDR2: MNHEY, SMNVEV (reference sequence). This CDR3 spans 12 amino acids. Trimming shortened V by 8 bases and J by 5 bases, and 13 bases separated the two germline ends. The CDR3 is CASGREMDEQYF. The CDR3 bases are TGTGCCAGCGGCAGGGAAATGGACGAGCAGTACTTC.

This CDR3 is CASSFLGGPLPYEQYF. Written as DNA, the CDR3 is TGTGCCAGCAGCTTCCTCGGGGGGCCTCTCCCGTACGAGCAGTACTTC. The chain recombines TRBV11-3 with TRBJ2-7, with TRBD2 as a possible D gene (7 bases). This CDR3 is built from 16 residues. Trimming cost V 3 bases and J 4 bases, with 19 bases left between them. Germline CDR1 and CDR2: SGHNT and YENEEA. Full variable domain (remainder filled in from reference TRBV11-3 and TRBJ2-7): EAGVVQSPRYKIIEKKQPVAFWCNPISGHNTLYWYLQNLGQGPELLIRYENEEAVDDSQLPKDRFSAERLKGVDSTLKIQPAELGDSAVYLCASSFLGGPLPYEQYFGPGTRLTVT.

This clone was seen a single time. The chain combines TRBV6-4 with TRBJ2-6; D is uncertain. V gave up 5 bases and J gave up 0 bases, with 5 bases separating them. This CDR3 has 14 residues. CDR1 and CDR2 from the germline V gene are MRHNA and SNTAGT. DNA for the CDR3: TGTGCCAGCAGTAATAGCTCTGGGGCCAACGTCCTGACTTTC. Amino acid sequence: CASSNSSGANVLTF.

The rearrangement links TRBV30 to TRBJ1-1, with a weak D call TRBD1 (5 bases). The CDR3 sequence is 13 residues long. Trimming removed 0 bases from V and 4 bases from J, with 9 bases in between. Looked up from germline, CDR1 is GTSNPN and CDR2 is SVGIG (reference sequence). CDR3 bases: TGTGCCTGGAGTGTACAGGAGGGCACTGAAGCTTTCTTT. Protein product: CAWSVQEGTEAFF.

V gene TRBV19 combines with J gene TRBJ2-7, with D perhaps TRBD2 (6 bases). CDR1 is LNHDA and CDR2 is SQIVND in the germline V gene (reference sequence). The CDR3 length is 13 residues. Trimming pared 7 bases from V and 5 bases from J, leaving 15 bases between. The CDR3 DNA is TGTGCCAGTAACTCGGGGGATTTCCACGAGCAGTACTTC. It specifies CASNSGDFHEQYF.

The chain joins TRBV28 to TRBJ2-1, with 10 bases identical to TRBD2. Unmatched junction bases numbered 10, after V lost 10 bases and J lost 4 bases. This CDR3 has 15 residues. CDR1 MDHEN and CDR2 SYDVKM come from the germline V gene. CDR3 DNA sequence: TGTGCCATCAATCAAAGCGGGAGGGAGTACAATGAGCAGTTCTTC. It codes for CAINQSGREYNEQFF.

This clone was detected only once. The V and J genes are TRBV6-5 and TRBJ1-1, with TRBD1 identical over 9 bases. Unmatched junction bases numbered 8, after V lost 4 bases and J lost 5 bases. The CDR3 is 15 residues long. Germline V CDR1 and CDR2: MNHEY, SVGAGI. The CDR3 DNA sequence: TGTGCCAGCAGTTCAACAGGGGGCGGGTGGACTGAAGCTTTCTTT. Translation gives CASSSTGGGWTEAFF.

V gene TRBV15 combines with J gene TRBJ2-3; 8 nucleotides line up with TRBD2. The CDR3 is made up of 17 amino acids. Trimming cost V 0 bases and J 6 bases; bases outside gene matches: 11. The germline V gene has CDR1 LNHNV and CDR2 YYDKDF (reference sequence). The CDR3 protein is CATSRDFQRGSQDTQYF. In DNA, the CDR3 is TGTGCCACCAGCAGAGATTTCCAGCGGGGGTCTCAGGATACGCAGTATTTT. Filled out from reference TRBV15 and TRBJ2-3, the complete variable domain reads DAMVIQNPRYQVTQFGKPVTLSCSQTLNHNVMYWYQQKSSQAPKLLFHYYDKDFNNEADTPDNFQSRRPNTSFCFLDIRSPGLGDTAMYLCATSRDFQRGSQDTQYFGPGTRLTVL.

The chain joins TRBV19 to TRBJ1-5; 8 bases are a match to TRBD1. Germline V gene sequence: CDR1 LNHDA, CDR2 SQIVND (reference sequence). The CDR3 length is 17 residues. V shed 3 bases and J 5 bases; nucleotides not matched to a gene: 12. CDR3 bases: TGTGCCAGTAGTATTAGCCCCTCACGACAGGGGTATCAGCCCCAGCATTTT. Amino acid sequence: CASSISPSRQGYQPQHF.

The V gene is TRBV7-9, the J gene TRBJ2-7, with 8 bases lining up with TRBD2. This CDR3 comprises 16 residues. Germline CDR1 reads SEHNR; CDR2 reads FQNEAQ (reference sequence). Trimming took 1 base from V and 3 from J; bases not matched to a gene: 8. The CDR3 sequence is CASSLVPAGEFYEQYF. The CDR3 DNA is TGTGCCAGCAGCTTAGTTCCAGCGGGAGAGTTCTACGAGCAGTACTTC.

The rearrangement uses TRBV28 and TRBJ2-1; TRBD2 matches 8 bases. The germline V gene has CDR1 MDHEN and CDR2 SYDVKM. Trimming removed 8 bases from V and 3 bases from J; junction bases left unmatched: 6. This CDR3 contains 14 residues. This chain's CDR3 is CASRTSGGYNEQFF. In nucleotides, the CDR3 is TGTGCCAGCCGAACTAGCGGCGGCTACAATGAGCAGTTCTTC.

The chain joins TRBV28 to TRBJ1-2; TRBD1 matches 7 bases. Per the germline V gene, CDR1 is MDHEN and CDR2 is SYDVKM. The CDR3 covers 14 residues. The junction had 14 bases not matched to a gene; V was cut back by 9 bases and J by 7 bases. In nucleotides, the CDR3 is TGTGCCAGTGGGGAACAGGGGAAGTCGGTTGGCTACACCTTC. Its translation: CASGEQGKSVGYTF.

This clone was counted once. This rearrangement joins TRBV18 to TRBJ1-1; 11 bases line up with TRBD1. Germline V gene data show CDR1 as KGHSH and CDR2 as LQKENI. Unmatched junction bases numbered 1, after V lost 2 bases and J lost 5 bases. The CDR3 extends over 14 amino acids. CDR3 in amino acids: CASSPGTGGTEAFF. CDR3 in DNA: TGTGCCAGCTCACCAGGGACAGGGGGGACTGAAGCTTTCTTT.

CDR3 nucleotides: TGTGCCAGCAGCCAAGGGCCGAATCAGCCCCAGCATTTT. Protein product: CASSQGPNQPQHF. J is TRBJ1-5 and V is TRBV3-1 (or the pseudogene TRBV3-2); D gene ambiguous. CDR1 is LGHDT, CDR2 YNNKEL, per germline (reference sequence). This CDR3 spans 13 amino acids. Between the trimmed V and J ends, which lost 1 base and 4 bases, there was a span of 5 bases.

The chain uses TRBV11-2 and TRBJ2-7; D uncertain. This CDR3 spans 15 amino acids. Trimming took off 1 base at V and 3 bases at J, with 13 bases between the two ends. Germline V gene data show CDR1 as SGHAT and CDR2 as FQNNGV. CDR3 sequence (DNA): TGTGCCAGCAGCTTAGGTCCTAAATTCGGCTACGAGCAGTACTTC. As protein: CASSLGPKFGYEQYF.

The chain uses TRBV7-2 and TRBJ2-7, with TRBD1 matching 12 bases. The CDR3 consists of 15 residues. V was clipped by 5 bases and J by 3 bases; unmatched bases: 5. Per the germline V gene, CDR1 is SGHTA and CDR2 is FQGNSA. CDR3 protein: CASSPGTGGGYEQYF. CDR3 coding DNA: TGTGCCAGCAGCCCCGGGACAGGGGGCGGCTACGAGCAGTACTTC.

In DNA, the CDR3 is TGTGCCAGCAGCTGGACAGGGGGCTTGAATTCACCCCTCCACTTT. Its protein is CASSWTGGLNSPLHF. The chain couples TRBV3-1 (or the pseudogene TRBV3-2) to TRBJ1-6, with 11 bases lining up with TRBD1. CDR3 length equals 15 residues. J lost 7 bases, V lost 5 bases, and 4 bases had no gene match. CDR1 LGHDT and CDR2 YNNKEL come from the germline V gene (reference sequence).